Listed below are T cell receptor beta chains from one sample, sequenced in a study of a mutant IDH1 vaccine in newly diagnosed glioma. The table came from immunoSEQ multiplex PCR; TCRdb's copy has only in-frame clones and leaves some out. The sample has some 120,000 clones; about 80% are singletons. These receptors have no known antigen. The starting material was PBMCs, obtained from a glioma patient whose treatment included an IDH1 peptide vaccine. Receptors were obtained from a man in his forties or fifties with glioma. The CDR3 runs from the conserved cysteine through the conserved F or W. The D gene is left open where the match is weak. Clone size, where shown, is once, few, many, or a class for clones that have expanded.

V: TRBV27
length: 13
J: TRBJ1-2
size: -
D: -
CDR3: CASSWMSGGGYTF
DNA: TGTGCCAGCAGTTGGATGTCGGGGGGCGGCTACACCTTC

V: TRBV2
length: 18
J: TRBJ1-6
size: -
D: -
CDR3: CASSEDSARVGWNSPLHF
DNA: TGTGCCAGCAGTGAAGACAGCGCCCGGGTGGGATGGAATTCACCCCTCCACTTT

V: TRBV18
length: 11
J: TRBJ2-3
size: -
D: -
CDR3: CASSPSDTQYF
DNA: TGTGCCAGCTCACCATCAGATACGCAGTATTTT

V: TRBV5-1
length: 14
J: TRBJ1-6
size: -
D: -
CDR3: CASSKDSVNSPLHF
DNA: TGCGCCAGCAGCAAGGACAGCGTTAATTCACCCCTCCACTTT

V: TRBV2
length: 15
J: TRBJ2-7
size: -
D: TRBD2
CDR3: CASSEGLAGSYEQYF
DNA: TGTGCCAGCAGTGAAGGGCTAGCGGGTTCCTACGAGCAGTACTTC

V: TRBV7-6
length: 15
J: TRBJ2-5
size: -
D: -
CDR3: CASSLGGAGVETQYF
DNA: TGTGCCAGCAGCTTAGGAGGGGCAGGGGTGGAGACCCAGTACTTC

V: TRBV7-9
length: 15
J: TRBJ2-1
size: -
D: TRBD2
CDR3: CASRNLAGRGNEQFF
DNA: TGTGCCAGCAGAAATCTAGCGGGGAGGGGGAATGAGCAGTTCTTC

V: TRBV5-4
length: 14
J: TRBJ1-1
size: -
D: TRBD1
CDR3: CASSRGQGGTEAFF
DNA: TGTGCCAGCAGCCGAGGACAGGGAGGGACTGAAGCTTTCTTT

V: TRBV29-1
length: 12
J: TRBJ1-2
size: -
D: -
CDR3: CSVEAAVYGYTF
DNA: TGCAGCGTTGAGGCAGCAGTCTATGGCTACACCTTC

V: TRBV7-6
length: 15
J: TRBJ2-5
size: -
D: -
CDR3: CASSLAGGSGETQYF
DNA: TGTGCCAGCAGCTTAGCGGGCGGCAGCGGGGAGACCCAGTACTTC

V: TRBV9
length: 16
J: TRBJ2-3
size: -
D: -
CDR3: CASSVAWADGTDTQYF
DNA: TGTGCCAGCAGCGTAGCCTGGGCGGACGGCACAGATACGCAGTATTTT

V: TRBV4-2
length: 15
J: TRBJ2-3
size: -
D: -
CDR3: CASSQDLDSTDTQYF
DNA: TGTGCCAGCAGCCAAGATTTGGATAGCACAGATACGCAGTATTTT

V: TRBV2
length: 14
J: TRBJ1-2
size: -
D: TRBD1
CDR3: CASSPPSPTGSYTF
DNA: TGTGCCAGCAGTCCACCCTCTCCGACAGGGTCCTATACCTTC

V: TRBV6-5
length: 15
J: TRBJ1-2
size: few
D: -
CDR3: CASSAYGDPNYGYTF
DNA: TGTGCCAGCAGCGCCTATGGGGATCCCAATTATGGCTACACCTTC

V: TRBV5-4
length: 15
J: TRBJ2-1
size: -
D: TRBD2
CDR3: CASSLGLAGVYEQFF
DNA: TGTGCCAGCAGCTTGGGGCTAGCGGGAGTGTATGAGCAGTTCTTC

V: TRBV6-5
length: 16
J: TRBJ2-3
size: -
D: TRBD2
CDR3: CASSYSGGRDGDTQYF
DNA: TGTGCCAGCAGTTACTCGGGCGGGAGAGACGGAGATACGCAGTATTTT

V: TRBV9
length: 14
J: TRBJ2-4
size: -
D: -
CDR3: CASSAGSPGNIQYF
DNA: TGTGCCAGCAGCGCCGGGTCCCCGGGGAACATTCAGTACTTC

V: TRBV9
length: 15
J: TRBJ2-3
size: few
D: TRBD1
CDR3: CASSVGTGPTDTQYF
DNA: TGTGCCAGCAGCGTTGGGACAGGCCCCACAGATACGCAGTATTTT

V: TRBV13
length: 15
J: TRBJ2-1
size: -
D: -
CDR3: CASSSGSSSYNEQFF
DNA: TGTGCCAGCAGCTCAGGTAGTAGCTCCTACAATGAGCAGTTCTTC

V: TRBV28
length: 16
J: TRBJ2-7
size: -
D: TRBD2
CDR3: CASSPPGLAHTYEQYF
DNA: TGTGCCAGCAGTCCACCGGGACTAGCGCACACCTACGAGCAGTACTTC

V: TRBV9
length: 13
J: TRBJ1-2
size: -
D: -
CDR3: CASSSARAGGYTF
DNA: TGTGCCAGCAGCTCGGCCAGGGCCGGAGGCTACACCTTC

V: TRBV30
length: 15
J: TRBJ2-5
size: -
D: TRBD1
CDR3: CAWRGGTGRAETQYF
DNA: TGTGCCTGGAGGGGGGGGACAGGGAGAGCGGAGACCCAGTACTTC

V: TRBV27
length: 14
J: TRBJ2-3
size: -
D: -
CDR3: CASSLSTSTDTQYF
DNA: TGTGCCAGCAGTTTATCGACTAGCACAGATACGCAGTATTTT

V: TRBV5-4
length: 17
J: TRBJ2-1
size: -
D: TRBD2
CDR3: CASSSSTSGGSYNEQFF
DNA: TGTGCCAGCAGCTCCTCGACTAGCGGGGGCTCCTACAATGAGCAGTTCTTC

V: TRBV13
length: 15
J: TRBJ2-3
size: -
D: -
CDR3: CASSSSGLYTDTQYF
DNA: TGTGCCAGCAGCTCATCGGGCCTTTACACAGATACGCAGTATTTT

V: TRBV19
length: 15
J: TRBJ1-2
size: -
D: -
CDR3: CASSTQRSGTYGYTF
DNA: TGTGCCAGTAGTACCCAACGGAGTGGAACGTATGGCTACACCTTC

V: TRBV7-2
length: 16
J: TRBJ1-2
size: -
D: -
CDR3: CASSHRDTGPLYGYTF
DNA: TGTGCCAGCAGCCATAGGGACACAGGACCCTTGTATGGCTACACCTTC

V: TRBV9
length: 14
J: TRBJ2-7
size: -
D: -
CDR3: CASSVGGSSYEQYF
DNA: TGTGCCAGCAGCGTAGGAGGCAGCTCCTACGAGCAGTACTTC

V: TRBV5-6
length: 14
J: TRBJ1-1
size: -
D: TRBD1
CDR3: CASSPTGGDTEAFF
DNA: TGTGCCAGCAGCCCCACAGGGGGTGACACTGAAGCTTTCTTT

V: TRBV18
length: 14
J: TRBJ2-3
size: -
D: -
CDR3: CASSNVGGTDTQYF
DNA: TGTGCCAGCTCCAATGTTGGCGGCACAGATACGCAGTATTTT

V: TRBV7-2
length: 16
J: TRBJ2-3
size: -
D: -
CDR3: CASSLASQGSSATQYF
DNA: TGTGCCAGCAGCTTAGCTAGCCAGGGCTCATCAGCGACGCAGTATTTT

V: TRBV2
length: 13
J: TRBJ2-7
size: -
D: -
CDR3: CASIRAPLGEQYF
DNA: TGTGCCAGTATAAGGGCGCCACTAGGTGAGCAGTACTTC

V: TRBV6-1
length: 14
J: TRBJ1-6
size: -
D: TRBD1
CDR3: CASIGQGNNSPLHF
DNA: TGTGCCAGCATCGGACAGGGAAATAATTCACCCCTCCACTTT

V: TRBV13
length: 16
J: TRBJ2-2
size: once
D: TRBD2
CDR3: CASSPGLAGDTGELFF
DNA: TGTGCCAGCAGCCCCGGACTAGCGGGAGACACCGGGGAGCTGTTTTTT

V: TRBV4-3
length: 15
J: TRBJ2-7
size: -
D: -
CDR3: CASSQGQGHSYEQYF
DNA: TGCGCCAGCAGCCAAGGCCAGGGCCACTCCTACGAGCAGTACTTC

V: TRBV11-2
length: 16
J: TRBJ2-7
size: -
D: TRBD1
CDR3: CASSFMPLDRAYEQYF
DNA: TGTGCCAGCAGCTTTATGCCCCTGGACAGGGCCTACGAGCAGTACTTC

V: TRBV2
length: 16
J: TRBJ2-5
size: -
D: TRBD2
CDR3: CASRTGGGLKVETQYF
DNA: TGTGCCAGCAGGACGGGAGGCGGGCTAAAAGTGGAGACCCAGTACTTC

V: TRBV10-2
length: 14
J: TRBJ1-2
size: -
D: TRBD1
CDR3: CASSVQGATSGYTF
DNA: TGCGCCAGCAGTGTACAGGGGGCAACGAGTGGCTACACCTTC

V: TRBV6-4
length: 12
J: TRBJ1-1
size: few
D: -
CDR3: CASRDVRGRAFF
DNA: TGTGCCAGCAGAGACGTGAGGGGGAGAGCTTTCTTT

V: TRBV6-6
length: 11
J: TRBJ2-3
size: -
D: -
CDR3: CASRITDTQYF
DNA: TGTGCCAGCAGAATTACAGATACGCAGTATTTT

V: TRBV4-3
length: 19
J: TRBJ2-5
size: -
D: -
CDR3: CASSLELTLGFSVQETQYF
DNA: TGCGCCAGCAGCCTCGAACTGACGTTGGGGTTTAGTGTCCAAGAGACCCAGTACTTC

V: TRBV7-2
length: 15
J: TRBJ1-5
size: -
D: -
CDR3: CASSLVPSGNQPQHF
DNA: TGTGCCAGCAGCTTAGTACCCAGTGGCAATCAGCCCCAGCATTTT

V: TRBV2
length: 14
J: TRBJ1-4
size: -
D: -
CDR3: CASSERGLGEKLFF
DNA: TGTGCCAGCAGTGAAAGGGGTCTAGGTGAAAAACTGTTTTTT

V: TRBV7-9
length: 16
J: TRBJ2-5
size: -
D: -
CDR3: CASSLLKTNGGETQYF
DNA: TGTGCCAGCAGCTTATTGAAGACAAATGGGGGGGAGACCCAGTACTTC

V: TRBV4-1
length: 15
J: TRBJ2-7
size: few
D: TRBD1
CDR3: CASSITGESGHEQYF
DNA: TGCGCCAGCAGCATCACAGGGGAATCGGGCCACGAGCAGTACTTC

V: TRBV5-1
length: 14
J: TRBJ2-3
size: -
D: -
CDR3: CASSRAASTDTQYF
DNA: TGCGCCAGCAGCCGGGCGGCTAGCACAGATACGCAGTATTTT

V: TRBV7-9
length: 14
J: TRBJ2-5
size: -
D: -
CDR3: CASSLGAGMETQYF
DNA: TGTGCCAGCAGCTTAGGGGCCGGCATGGAGACCCAGTACTTC

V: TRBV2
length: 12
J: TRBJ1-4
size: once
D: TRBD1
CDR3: CASSLYGQGMFF
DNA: TGTGCCAGCAGCCTTTACGGACAGGGGATGTTTTTT

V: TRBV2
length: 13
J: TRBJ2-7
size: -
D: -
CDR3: CASSGDGSYEQYF
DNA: TGTGCCAGCAGTGGGGACGGATCCTACGAGCAGTACTTC

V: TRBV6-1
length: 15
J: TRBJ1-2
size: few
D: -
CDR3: CASTQRDGTNYGYTF
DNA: TGTGCCAGCACCCAAAGGGACGGCACAAACTATGGCTACACCTTC

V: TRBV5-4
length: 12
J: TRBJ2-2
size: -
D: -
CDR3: CASSFPGGELFF
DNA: TGTGCCAGCAGCTTCCCTGGCGGGGAGCTGTTTTTT